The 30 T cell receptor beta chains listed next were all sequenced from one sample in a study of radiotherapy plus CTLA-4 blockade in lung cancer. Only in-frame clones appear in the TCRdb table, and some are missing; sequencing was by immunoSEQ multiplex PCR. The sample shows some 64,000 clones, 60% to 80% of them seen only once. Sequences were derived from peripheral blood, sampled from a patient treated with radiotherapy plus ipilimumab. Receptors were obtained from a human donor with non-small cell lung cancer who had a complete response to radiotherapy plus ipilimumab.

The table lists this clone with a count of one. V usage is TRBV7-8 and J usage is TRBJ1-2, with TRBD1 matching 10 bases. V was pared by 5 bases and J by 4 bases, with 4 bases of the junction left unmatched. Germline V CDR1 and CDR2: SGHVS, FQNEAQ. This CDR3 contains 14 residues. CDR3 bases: TGTGCCAGCAGCGCGACAGGGGGCTCCTATGGCTACACCTTC. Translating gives CASSATGGSYGYTF.

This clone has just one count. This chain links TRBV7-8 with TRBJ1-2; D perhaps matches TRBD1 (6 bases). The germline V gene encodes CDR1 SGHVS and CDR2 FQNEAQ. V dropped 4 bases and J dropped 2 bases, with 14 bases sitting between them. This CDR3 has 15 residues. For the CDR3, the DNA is TGTGCCAGCAGCTCGACGACAGGAGAAAACTATGGCTACACCTTC. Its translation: CASSSTTGENYGYTF.

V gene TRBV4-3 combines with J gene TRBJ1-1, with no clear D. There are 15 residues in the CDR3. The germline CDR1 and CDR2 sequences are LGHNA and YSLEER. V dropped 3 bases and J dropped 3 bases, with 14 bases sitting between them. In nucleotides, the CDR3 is TGCGCCAGCAGCCAGGCCCTCAGTATTGACACTGAAGCTTTCTTT. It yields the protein CASSQALSIDTEAFF.

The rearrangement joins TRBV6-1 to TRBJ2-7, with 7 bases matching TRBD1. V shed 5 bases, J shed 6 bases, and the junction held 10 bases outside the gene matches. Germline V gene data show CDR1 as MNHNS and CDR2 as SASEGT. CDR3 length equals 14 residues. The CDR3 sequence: CASSSGQLGGEQYV. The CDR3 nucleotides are TGTGCCAGCAGTTCGGGACAGTTAGGGGGCGAGCAGTACGTC.

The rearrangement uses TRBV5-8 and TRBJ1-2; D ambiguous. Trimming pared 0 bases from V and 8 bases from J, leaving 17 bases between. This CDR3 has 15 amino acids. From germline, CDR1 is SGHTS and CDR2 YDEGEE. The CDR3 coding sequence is TGTGCCAGCAGCTTGGTTGACCAAAGGCCCGTGGGCTACACCTTC. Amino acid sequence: CASSLVDQRPVGYTF.

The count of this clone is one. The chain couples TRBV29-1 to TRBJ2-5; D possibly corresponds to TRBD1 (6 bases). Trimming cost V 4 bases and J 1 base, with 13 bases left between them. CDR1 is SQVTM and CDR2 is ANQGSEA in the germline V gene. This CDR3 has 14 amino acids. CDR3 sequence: CSVVTGGFQETQYF. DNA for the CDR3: TGCAGCGTTGTGACAGGAGGCTTCCAAGAGACCCAGTACTTC.

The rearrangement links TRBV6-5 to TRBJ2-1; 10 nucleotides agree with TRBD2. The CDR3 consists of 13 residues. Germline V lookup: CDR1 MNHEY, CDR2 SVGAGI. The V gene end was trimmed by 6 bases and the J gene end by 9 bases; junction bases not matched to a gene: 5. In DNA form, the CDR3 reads TGTGCCAGCAGGGCTAGCGGGGGAGGTGAGCAGTTCTTC. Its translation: CASRASGGGEQFF.

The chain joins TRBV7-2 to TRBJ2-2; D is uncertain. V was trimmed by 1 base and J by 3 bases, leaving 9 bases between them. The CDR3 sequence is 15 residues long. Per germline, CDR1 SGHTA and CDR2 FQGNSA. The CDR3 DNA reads TGTGCCAGCAGCTTAGGCCCTCATTACACCGGGGAGCTGTTTTTT. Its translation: CASSLGPHYTGELFF.

The CDR3 sequence is CASRGTGLGYTF. DNA of the CDR3: TGTGCCAGCAGGGGCACAGGGTTAGGCTACACCTTC. The V call is TRBV7-9, the J call TRBJ1-2, with D possibly matching TRBD1 (6 bases). The CDR3 has 12 amino acids. Germline V gene data show CDR1 as SEHNR and CDR2 as FQNEAQ (reference sequence). Trimming removed 6 bases from V and 8 bases from J, with 13 bases in between.

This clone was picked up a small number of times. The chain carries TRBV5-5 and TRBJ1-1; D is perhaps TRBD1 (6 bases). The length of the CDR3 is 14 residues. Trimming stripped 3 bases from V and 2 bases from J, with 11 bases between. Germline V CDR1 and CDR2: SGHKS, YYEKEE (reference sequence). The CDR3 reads CASSSYRENTEAFF. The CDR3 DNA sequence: TGTGCCAGCAGCTCTTACAGGGAAAACACTGAAGCTTTCTTT. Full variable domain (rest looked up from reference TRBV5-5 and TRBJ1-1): DAGVTQSPTHLIKTRGQQVTLRCSPISGHKSVSWYQQVLGQGPQFIFQYYEKEERGRGNFPDRFSARQFPNYSSELNVNALLLGDSALYLCASSSYRENTEAFFGQGTRLTVV.

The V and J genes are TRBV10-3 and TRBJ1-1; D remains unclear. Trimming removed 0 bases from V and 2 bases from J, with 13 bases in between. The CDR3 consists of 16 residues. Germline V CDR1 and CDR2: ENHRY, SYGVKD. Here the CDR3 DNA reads TGTGCCATCAGTGAGTCCTCCGGAAAAGGAAACACTGAAGCTTTCTTT. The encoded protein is CAISESSGKGNTEAFF.

DNA of the CDR3: TGTGCCAGCACCTCCAAGCCCCAGGGGGCCGGGGAGCTGTTTTTT. The encoded protein is CASTSKPQGAGELFF. This chain uses TRBV7-9 with TRBJ2-2, with TRBD1 matching over 7 bases. CDR1 and CDR2 from the germline V gene are SEHNR and FQNEAQ (reference sequence). V dropped 7 bases and J dropped 6; count of bases not matched to a gene: 11. CDR3 length: 15 residues.

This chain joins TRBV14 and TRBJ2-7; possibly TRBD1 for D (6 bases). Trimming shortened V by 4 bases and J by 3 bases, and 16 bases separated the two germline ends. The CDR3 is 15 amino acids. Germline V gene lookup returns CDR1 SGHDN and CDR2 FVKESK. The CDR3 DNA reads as TGTGCCAGCAGCCTCGGGACATCGGGCGGCTACGAGCAGTACGTC. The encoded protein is CASSLGTSGGYEQYV.

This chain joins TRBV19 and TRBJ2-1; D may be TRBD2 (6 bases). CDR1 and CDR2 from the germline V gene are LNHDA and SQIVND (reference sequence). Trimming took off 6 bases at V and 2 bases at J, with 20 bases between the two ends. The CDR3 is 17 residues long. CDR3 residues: CASSHPAAGYPYNEQFF. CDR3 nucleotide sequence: TGTGCCAGTAGCCACCCCGCAGCGGGTTATCCCTACAATGAGCAGTTCTTC.

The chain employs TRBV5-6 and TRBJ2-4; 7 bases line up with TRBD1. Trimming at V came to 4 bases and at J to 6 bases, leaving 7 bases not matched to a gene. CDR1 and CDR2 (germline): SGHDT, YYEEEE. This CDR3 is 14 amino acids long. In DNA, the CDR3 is TGTGCCAGCAGCACAAGACAGGGATCAAACATTCAGTACTTC. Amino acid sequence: CASSTRQGSNIQYF.

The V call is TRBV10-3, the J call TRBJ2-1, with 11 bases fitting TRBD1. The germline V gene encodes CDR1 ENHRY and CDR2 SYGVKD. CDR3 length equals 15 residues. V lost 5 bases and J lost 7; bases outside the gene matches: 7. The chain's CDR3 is CAISSPGTGGNEQFF. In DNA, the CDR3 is TGTGCCATCAGTAGCCCCGGGACAGGGGGTAATGAGCAGTTCTTC.

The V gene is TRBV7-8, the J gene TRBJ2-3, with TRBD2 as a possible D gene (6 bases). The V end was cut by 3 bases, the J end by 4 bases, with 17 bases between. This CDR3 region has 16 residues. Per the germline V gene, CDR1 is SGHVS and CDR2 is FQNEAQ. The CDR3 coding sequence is TGTGCCAGCAGCTTGGGCGGGGTCCGAGGGGCAGATACGCAGTATTTT. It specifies CASSLGGVRGADTQYF.

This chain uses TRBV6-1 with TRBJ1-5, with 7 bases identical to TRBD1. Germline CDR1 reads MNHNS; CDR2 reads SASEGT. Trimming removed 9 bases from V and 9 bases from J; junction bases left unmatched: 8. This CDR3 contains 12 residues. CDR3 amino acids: CASAEGARPQHF. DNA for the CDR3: TGTGCCAGTGCTGAGGGGGCAAGGCCCCAGCATTTT.

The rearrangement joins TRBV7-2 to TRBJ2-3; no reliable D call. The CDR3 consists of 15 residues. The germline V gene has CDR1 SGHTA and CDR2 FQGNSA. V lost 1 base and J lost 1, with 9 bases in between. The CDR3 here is CASSLGTIRTDTQYF. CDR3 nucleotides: TGTGCCAGCAGCTTAGGCACAATACGCACAGATACGCAGTATTTT.

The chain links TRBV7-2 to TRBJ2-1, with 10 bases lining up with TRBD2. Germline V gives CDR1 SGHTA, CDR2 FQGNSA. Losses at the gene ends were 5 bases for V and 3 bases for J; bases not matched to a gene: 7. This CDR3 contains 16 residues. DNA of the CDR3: TGTGCCAGCAGCATGAGCCGGACTAGCGGCTACAATGAGCAGTTCTTC. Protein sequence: CASSMSRTSGYNEQFF.

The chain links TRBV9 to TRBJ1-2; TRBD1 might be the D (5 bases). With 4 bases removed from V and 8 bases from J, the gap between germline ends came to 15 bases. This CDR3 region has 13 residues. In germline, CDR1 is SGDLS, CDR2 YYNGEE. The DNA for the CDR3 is TGTGCCAGCAGCCCCCATCGGGAGGGGGGCTACACCTTC. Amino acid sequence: CASSPHREGGYTF. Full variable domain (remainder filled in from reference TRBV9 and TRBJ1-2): DSGVTQTPKHLITATGQRVTLRCSPRSGDLSVYWYQQSLDQGLQFLIQYYNGEERAKGNILERFSAQQFPDLHSELNLSSLELGDSALYFCASSPHREGGYTFGSGTRLTVV.

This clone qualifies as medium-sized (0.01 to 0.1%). In nucleotides, the CDR3 is TGTGCCAGTAGTATAGCGACGACCCAAGAGACCCAGTACTTC. It translates to CASSIATTQETQYF. The genes are TRBV19 and TRBJ2-5; D unresolved. Per the germline V gene, CDR1 is LNHDA and CDR2 is SQIVND (reference sequence). Deletions cut 1 base from V and 1 base from J, with 7 bases between. CDR3 size: 14 residues.

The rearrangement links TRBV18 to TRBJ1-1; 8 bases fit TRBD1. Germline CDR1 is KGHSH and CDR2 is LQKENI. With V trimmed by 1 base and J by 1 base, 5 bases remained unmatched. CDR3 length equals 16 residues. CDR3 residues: CASSPLSGGANTEAFF. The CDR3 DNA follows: TGTGCCAGCTCACCACTATCAGGGGGCGCGAACACTGAAGCTTTCTTT. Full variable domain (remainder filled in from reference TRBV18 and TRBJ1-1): NAGVMQNPRHLVRRRGQEARLRCSPMKGHSHVYWYRQLPEEGLKFMVYLQKENIIDESGMPKERFSAEFPKEGPSILRIQQVVRGDSAAYFCASSPLSGGANTEAFFGQGTRLTVV.

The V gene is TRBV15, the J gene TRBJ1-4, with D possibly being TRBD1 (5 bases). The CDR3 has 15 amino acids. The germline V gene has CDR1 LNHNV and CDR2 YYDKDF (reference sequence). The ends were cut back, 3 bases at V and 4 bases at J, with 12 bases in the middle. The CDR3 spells CATSSPRDGNEKLFF. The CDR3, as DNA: TGTGCCACCAGCAGCCCCAGGGATGGTAATGAAAAACTGTTTTTT.

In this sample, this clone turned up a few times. The CDR3 region has the DNA TGTGCCAGCAGCCCGCAACAGGGGAACACTGAAGCTTTCTTT. This encodes CASSPQQGNTEAFF. The V call is TRBV7-9, the J call TRBJ1-1; D possibly corresponds to TRBD1 (6 bases). The V gene lost 5 bases and the J gene lost 1 base, with 11 bases spanning the gap. Germline assignment: CDR1 SEHNR and CDR2 FQNEAQ (reference sequence). There are 14 residues in the CDR3.

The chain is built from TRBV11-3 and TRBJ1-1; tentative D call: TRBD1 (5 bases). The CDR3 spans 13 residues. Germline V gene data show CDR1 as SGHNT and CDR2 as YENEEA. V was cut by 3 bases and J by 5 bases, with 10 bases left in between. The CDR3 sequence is CASSFGGGTEAFF. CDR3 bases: TGTGCCAGCAGCTTTGGGGGAGGGACTGAAGCTTTCTTT.

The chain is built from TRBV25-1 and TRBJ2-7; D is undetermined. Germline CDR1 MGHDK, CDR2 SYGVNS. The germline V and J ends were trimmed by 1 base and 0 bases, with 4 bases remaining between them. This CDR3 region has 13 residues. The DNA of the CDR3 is TGTGCCAGCAGTGAATTCGTCTCCTACGAGCAGTACTTC. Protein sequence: CASSEFVSYEQYF.

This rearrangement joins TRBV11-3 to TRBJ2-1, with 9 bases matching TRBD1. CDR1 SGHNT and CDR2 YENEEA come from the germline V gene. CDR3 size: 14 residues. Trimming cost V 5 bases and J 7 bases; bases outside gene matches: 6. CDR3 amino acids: CASSPGQGLNEQFF. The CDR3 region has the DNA TGTGCCAGCAGCCCGGGACAGGGTTTGAATGAGCAGTTCTTC.

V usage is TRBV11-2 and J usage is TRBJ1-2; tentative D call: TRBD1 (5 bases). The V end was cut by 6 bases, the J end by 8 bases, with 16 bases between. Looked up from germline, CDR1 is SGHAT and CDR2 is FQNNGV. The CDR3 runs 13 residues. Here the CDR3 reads CASSNLGVRGYTF. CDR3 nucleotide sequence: TGTGCCAGCAGTAACTTGGGGGTGAGGGGCTACACCTTC.

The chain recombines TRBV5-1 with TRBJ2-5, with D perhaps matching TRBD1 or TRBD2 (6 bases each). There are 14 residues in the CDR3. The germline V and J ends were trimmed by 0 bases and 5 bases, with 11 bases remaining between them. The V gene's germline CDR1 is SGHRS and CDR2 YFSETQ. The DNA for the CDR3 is TGCGCCAGCAGCTTGGAGGGGGGCGGGGAGACCCAGTACTTC. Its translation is CASSLEGGGETQYF.